This passage covers 30 T cell receptor beta chains from one sample sequenced in a study of blood T cell repertoires in COVID-19. Assay: immunoSEQ multiplex PCR; the TCRdb copy retains only in-frame clones and omits some. The sample lists about 61,000 clones; 88% were seen once. The source material was peripheral blood. These receptors were obtained from a woman aged 50 to 60 with active or convalescent COVID-19.

The chain has TRBV5-1 and TRBJ2-1; D is uncertain. Germline loops: CDR1 SGHRS, CDR2 YFSETQ. With 0 bases removed from V and 8 bases from J, the gap between germline ends came to 12 bases. This CDR3 region has 14 residues. CDR3 sequence reads: CASSLETMSDEQFF. In DNA form, the CDR3 reads TGCGCCAGCAGCTTGGAGACGATGAGCGATGAGCAGTTCTTC.

The CDR3 DNA reads TGTGCCAGCAAAGGACAGGGCTATCAGCCCCAGCATTTT. Amino acids: CASKGQGYQPQHF. The chain combines TRBV2 with TRBJ1-5, with 8 bases aligning to TRBD1. Germline V gives CDR1 SNHLY, CDR2 FYNNEI. This CDR3 has 13 residues. The V gene end was trimmed by 7 bases and the J gene end by 5 bases; junction bases not matched to a gene: 4.

This rearrangement joins TRBV20-1 to TRBJ2-7; D unclear. Between the trimmed V and J ends, which lost 6 bases and 5 bases, there was a span of 11 bases. The CDR3 totals 11 residues. The germline V gene encodes CDR1 DFQATT and CDR2 SNEGSKA (reference sequence). CDR3 in amino acids: CSASSGHEQYF. In DNA form, the CDR3 reads TGCAGTGCATCGTCTGGCCACGAGCAGTACTTC.

The V gene is TRBV6-5, the J gene TRBJ1-1; unclear D gene. V was pared by 3 bases and J by 3 bases, with 8 bases between. The germline gives CDR1 MNHEY, CDR2 SVGAGI. The length of the CDR3 is 13 residues. CDR3 region: CASSYEFDTEAFF. CDR3 bases: TGTGCCAGCAGTTATGAGTTCGACACTGAAGCTTTCTTT.

Comments on this clone: One junction end does not reproduce the germline sequence, and a read error may be involved. CDR3 DNA sequence: TGCGCCAGCAGCTTAAGCGCATCGGGGAGCTCCCACAATGAGCAGTTCTTC. Translated: CASSLSASGSSHNEQFF. This chain joins TRBV5-1 and TRBJ2-1; perhaps TRBD2 as D (5 bases). The CDR3 is 17 amino acids. Germline CDR1 and CDR2: SGHRS and YFSETQ. Supplemented by reference TRBV5-1 and TRBJ2-1, the full variable domain reads KAGVTQTPRYLIKTRGQQVTLSCSPISGHRSVSWYQQTPGQGLQFLFEYFSETQRNKGNFPGRFSGRQFSNSRSEMNVSTLELGDSALYLCASSLSASGSSHNEQFFGPGTRLTVL.

This chain links TRBV30 with TRBJ1-1; D possibly corresponds to TRBD1 (5 bases). The V gene's germline CDR1 is GTSNPN and CDR2 SVGIG (reference sequence). V gave up 2 bases and J gave up 1 base, with 14 bases separating them. This CDR3 has 15 amino acids. The CDR3 nucleotides are TGTGCCTGGAGTCATTTAGGGGCACGGAACACTGAAGCTTTCTTT. Amino acids: CAWSHLGARNTEAFF.

V gene TRBV4-1 combines with J gene TRBJ2-7; the D gene is possibly TRBD1 (6 bases). Trimming left V 0 bases short and J 3 bases short, with 12 bases between. This CDR3 is built from 15 residues. Germline lookup yields CDR1 MGHRA and CDR2 YSYEKL. CDR3: CASSQDSGESYEQYF. CDR3 DNA: TGCGCCAGCAGCCAAGACTCAGGGGAAAGCTACGAGCAGTACTTC.

V and J are TRBV27 and TRBJ2-2; a possible D gene is TRBD2 (6 bases). The CDR3 contains 15 residues. Germline V CDR1 and CDR2: MNHEY, SMNVEV (reference sequence). Trimming removed 5 bases at V and 8 bases at J, with 18 bases between. The CDR3 here is CASSGAGLTWGELFF. Here the CDR3 DNA reads TGTGCCAGCAGTGGAGCGGGCCTAACGTGGGGGGAGCTGTTTTTT.

The rearrangement joins TRBV29-1 to TRBJ2-3, with 8 bases identical to TRBD2. Germline loops: CDR1 SQVTM, CDR2 ANQGSEA. Trimming took 1 base from V and 5 from J; bases not matched to a gene: 26. This CDR3 spans 21 amino acids. DNA of the CDR3: TGCAGCGTTGAAGTAGACCTCACAGGGATTCCAGCGGGAGCGCACATAGATACGCAGTATTTT. Amino acids: CSVEVDLTGIPAGAHIDTQYF.

The chain combines TRBV9 with TRBJ2-1; D remains unclear. Germline values: CDR1 SGDLS, CDR2 YYNGEE. The CDR3 spans 14 residues. V was clipped by 0 bases and J by 7 bases, with 11 bases between them. CDR3 sequence: CASSVAGLGNEQFF. CDR3 DNA sequence: TGTGCCAGCAGCGTAGCGGGTTTGGGTAATGAGCAGTTCTTC.

The chain links TRBV12-3 or TRBV12-4 to TRBJ1-1, with D hard to call. The CDR3 covers 13 residues. V lost 6 bases, J lost 3 bases, and 11 bases lay in between. Written as DNA, the CDR3 is TGTGCCAGCAGGACCCAGGTAGACACTGAAGCTTTCTTT. This sequence encodes CASRTQVDTEAFF.

The chain is built from TRBV4-2 and TRBJ1-2; D is unclear. The V gene lost 0 bases and the J gene lost 3 bases, with 11 bases spanning the gap. The CDR3 runs 15 residues. CDR1 is LGHNA and CDR2 is YNFKEQ in the germline V gene. CDR3 DNA: TGTGCCAGCAGCCAAGAGGCCCAAGTCGACTATGGCTACACCTTC. Protein: CASSQEAQVDYGYTF.

The sample holds many counts of this clone. This sequence joins TRBV7-3 and TRBJ2-1, with TRBD1 matching 9 bases. The CDR3 contains 16 residues. CDR1 SGHTA and CDR2 FQGTGA come from the germline V gene. Losses at the gene ends were 5 bases for V and 2 bases for J; bases not matched to a gene: 7. The CDR3 DNA reads as TGTGCCAGCAGCCGGGAAGGGACAGGGCCCTACAATGAGCAGTTCTTC. This sequence encodes CASSREGTGPYNEQFF.

This rearrangement joins TRBV10-3 to TRBJ2-2; 8 bases map to TRBD2. The CDR3 length is 17 residues. CDR1 and CDR2 (germline): ENHRY, SYGVKD. V lost 6 bases, J lost 5 bases, and 14 bases stayed unmatched. Written as DNA, the CDR3 is TGTGCCATCAGGGATAAAACGGGACTAGAGTTTACCGGGGAGCTGTTTTTT. Encoded protein: CAIRDKTGLEFTGELFF.

This clone occurred once. J is TRBJ2-2 and V is TRBV19; 7 bases are shared with TRBD1. V gave up 6 bases and J gave up 1 base; unmatched junction bases: 8. The germline gives CDR1 LNHDA, CDR2 SQIVND (reference sequence). The CDR3 contains 16 residues. As DNA, the CDR3 is TGTGCCAGTAGCATCCGGGACAGACGGAACACCGGGGAGCTGTTTTTT. This gives the protein CASSIRDRRNTGELFF.

The gene calls are TRBV5-4 and TRBJ2-5; D is uncertain. The germline V and J ends were trimmed by 4 bases and 5 bases, with 12 bases remaining between them. Germline loops: CDR1 SGHNT, CDR2 YYREEE (reference sequence). CDR3 length: 13 amino acids. CDR3 protein: CASSRDMEETQYF. The DNA for the CDR3 is TGTGCCAGCAGCCGAGATATGGAGGAGACCCAGTACTTC.

In this sample, this clone turned up once. The chain links TRBV5-1 to TRBJ2-5; 9 positions agree with TRBD1. After removal of 2 bases from V and 5 bases from J, the junction contained 7 bases not matched to a gene. Looked up from germline, CDR1 is SGHRS and CDR2 is YFSETQ. The CDR3 consists of 15 residues. This CDR3 reads CASSLSTGGQETQYF. The CDR3, as DNA: TGCGCCAGCAGCTTAAGTACAGGGGGCCAGGAGACCCAGTACTTC. Combining the CDR3 with reference TRBV5-1 and TRBJ2-5 gives the whole variable domain KAGVTQTPRYLIKTRGQQVTLSCSPISGHRSVSWYQQTPGQGLQFLFEYFSETQRNKGNFPGRFSGRQFSNSRSEMNVSTLELGDSALYLCASSLSTGGQETQYFGPGTRLLVL.

V is TRBV3-1 (or the pseudogene TRBV3-2) and J is TRBJ2-7; 13 bases map to TRBD2. The CDR3 extends over 16 amino acids. The germline CDR1 and CDR2 sequences are LGHDT and YNNKEL (reference sequence). V was clipped by 0 bases and J by 2 bases; unmatched bases: 1. The CDR3 loop is CASSQEGTSGTYEQYF. CDR3 coding DNA: TGTGCCAGCAGCCAAGAGGGGACTAGCGGGACCTACGAGCAGTACTTC.

The chain combines TRBV3-1 (or the pseudogene TRBV3-2) with TRBJ2-1; a weak D match, TRBD2 (6 bases). The CDR3 spans 18 residues. Trimming cost V 0 bases and J 13 bases, with 28 bases left between them. Germline CDR1 and CDR2: LGHDT and YNNKEL (reference sequence). The CDR3 reads CASSQEDGRGGRRAFQFF. The CDR3 DNA reads as TGTGCCAGCAGCCAAGAAGACGGGCGGGGCGGTCGGCGGGCCTTTCAGTTCTTC.

The V gene is TRBV11-3, the J gene TRBJ2-7, with D maybe TRBD1 (6 bases). The CDR3 loop spans 12 amino acids. Trimming shortened V by 5 bases and J by 5 bases, and 10 bases separated the two germline ends. From germline, CDR1 is SGHNT and CDR2 YENEEA. Here the CDR3 DNA reads TGTGCCAGCAGCGCCCAGGGGAACGAGCAGTACTTC. Its translation: CASSAQGNEQYF.

The chain has TRBV12-3 or TRBV12-4 and TRBJ1-2; maybe TRBD1 (5 bases). The length of the CDR3 is 13 residues. The V end lost 7 bases, the J end lost 4 bases, and 13 bases lay between the germline ends. Here the CDR3 DNA reads TGTGCCAGCAAGGGCAGGGCCCCCTATGGCTACACCTTC. Translated: CASKGRAPYGYTF.

This clone was counted between two and nine times. The gene calls are TRBV27 and TRBJ1-5; 9 bases are a match to TRBD1. The V segment lost 5 bases and the J segment 2 bases; nucleotides outside the gene matches: 10. The CDR3 sequence is 17 residues long. The germline gives CDR1 MNHEY, CDR2 SMNVEV (reference sequence). CDR3 sequence: CASSNRGLFQGNQPQHF. In DNA, the CDR3 is TGTGCCAGCAGTAACAGGGGGCTTTTTCAGGGCAATCAGCCCCAGCATTTT.

The V gene is TRBV9, the J gene TRBJ2-1; TRBD2 matches 8 bases. This CDR3 is 14 amino acids long. CDR1 and CDR2 from the germline V gene are SGDLS and YYNGEE. Unmatched junction bases numbered 5, after V lost 0 bases and J lost 9 bases. The CDR3 sequence: CASSVGQSGSEQFF. CDR3 DNA: TGTGCCAGCAGCGTAGGACAGAGCGGGAGTGAGCAGTTCTTC.

V and J are TRBV12-3 or TRBV12-4 and TRBJ2-3; D is unclear. V was trimmed by 5 bases and J by 0 bases, leaving 6 bases between them. This CDR3 is 13 amino acids long. CDR3 in amino acids: CASSHGSTDTQYF. CDR3 sequence (DNA): TGTGCCAGCAGTCACGGGAGCACAGATACGCAGTATTTT.

The J gene is TRBJ2-1, the V gene TRBV3-1 (or the pseudogene TRBV3-2), with 13 bases lining up with TRBD2. The germline V gene encodes CDR1 LGHDT and CDR2 YNNKEL (reference sequence). The CDR3 consists of 16 residues. With V trimmed by 5 bases and J by 4 bases, 5 bases remained unmatched. CDR3 sequence reads: CASSVTSGRSYNEQFF. Here the CDR3 DNA reads TGTGCCAGCAGCGTGACTAGCGGGAGGTCATACAATGAGCAGTTCTTC.

The chain has TRBV9 and TRBJ2-1; 8 bases match TRBD2. Germline values: CDR1 SGDLS, CDR2 YYNGEE. J was trimmed by 6 bases and V by 0 bases; bases with no gene match: 2. This CDR3 comprises 14 residues. CDR3 residues: CASSVGSGTNEQFF. CDR3 bases: TGTGCCAGCAGCGTAGGTAGCGGGACCAATGAGCAGTTCTTC.

The CDR3 sequence: CASSVGLAGDYNEQFF. The CDR3 DNA reads as TGTGCCAGCAGCGTGGGACTAGCGGGGGACTACAATGAGCAGTTCTTC. J is TRBJ2-1 and V is TRBV11-3; TRBD2 matches at 14 bases. After removal of 5 bases from V and 3 bases from J, the junction contained 3 bases not matched to a gene. CDR3 length equals 16 residues. Per the germline V gene, CDR1 is SGHNT and CDR2 is YENEEA. Based on the CDR3 plus reference TRBV11-3 and TRBJ2-1, the full variable domain is EAGVVQSPRYKIIEKKQPVAFWCNPISGHNTLYWYLQNLGQGPELLIRYENEEAVDDSQLPKDRFSAERLKGVDSTLKIQPAELGDSAVYLCASSVGLAGDYNEQFFGPGTRLTVL.

This clone came up once. The chain couples TRBV27 to TRBJ1-2; 8 nucleotides match TRBD1. Trimming at V came to 4 bases and at J to 1 base, leaving 8 bases not matched to a gene. The CDR3 length is 16 residues. Germline loops: CDR1 MNHEY, CDR2 SMNVEV (reference sequence). The CDR3 reads CASSSLAGGNNYGYTF. The CDR3 bases are TGTGCCAGCAGTTCCCTTGCAGGGGGCAATAACTATGGCTACACCTTC.

This clone was seen just once. Written as DNA, the CDR3 is TGTGCCAGCAGCGTAGGCACTGCAATCTGGACCGGGGAGCTGTTTTTT. It translates to CASSVGTAIWTGELFF. The rearrangement joins TRBV9 to TRBJ2-2; D remains unclear. This CDR3 comprises 16 residues. The germline V gene encodes CDR1 SGDLS and CDR2 YYNGEE. Trimming shortened V by 0 bases and J by 5 bases, and 14 bases separated the two germline ends.

This chain connects TRBV29-1 to TRBJ2-5; weak D call: TRBD2 (7 bases). Germline V gene data show CDR1 as SQVTM and CDR2 as ANQGSEA. The length of the CDR3 is 12 residues. V was trimmed by 7 bases and J by 4 bases, leaving 13 bases between them. CDR3 DNA: TGCAGCGGGAGGGGGGGCGTAGAGACCCAGTACTTC. Translating it yields CSGRGGVETQYF. The whole variable domain, filled in from reference TRBV29-1 and TRBJ2-5, reads SAVISQKPSRDICQRGTSLTIQCQVDSQVTMMFWYRQQPGQSLTLIATANQGSEATYESGFVIDKFPISRPNLTFSTLTVSNMSPEDSSIYLCSGRGGVETQYFGPGTRLLVL.